A single sample gave rise to the 8 T cell receptor beta chains below, sequenced in a study of blood T cell repertoires in COVID-19. Profiling relied on immunoSEQ multiplex PCR, and the TCRdb table lists in-frame clones only, not all of them. Of under 200,000 clones in the sample, around nine tenths were seen once. The sample taken for sequencing was peripheral blood. The receptor source for this set is a man aged 65 to 79 with acute or convalescent COVID-19.

This clone was counted a few times. This sequence joins TRBV12-3 or TRBV12-4 and TRBJ2-5; D might be TRBD2 (5 bases). The CDR3 extends over 13 amino acids. The V and J ends lost 5 bases and 4 bases respectively, with 11 bases between them. CDR3 region: CASSIGMTETQYF. CDR3 nucleotides: TGTGCCAGCAGTATCGGGATGACAGAGACCCAGTACTTC.

This sequence joins TRBV18 and TRBJ2-4; 7 bases align to TRBD2. CDR1 KGHSH and CDR2 LQKENI come from the germline V gene. This CDR3 spans 15 amino acids. Germline trimming cut 3 bases from V and 8 bases from J; bases unmatched to any gene: 10. Here the CDR3 DNA reads TGTGCCAGCTCACCCGATACTAGCGCCAGTGACATTCAGTACTTC. Its translation is CASSPDTSASDIQYF. Filled out from reference TRBV18 and TRBJ2-4, the complete variable domain reads NAGVMQNPRHLVRRRGQEARLRCSPMKGHSHVYWYRQLPEEGLKFMVYLQKENIIDESGMPKERFSAEFPKEGPSILRIQQVVRGDSAAYFCASSPDTSASDIQYFGAGTRLSVL.

The V and J genes are TRBV3-1 (or the pseudogene TRBV3-2) and TRBJ2-2; TRBD2 agrees at 11 bases. Trimming removed 5 bases from V and 7 bases from J; junction bases left unmatched: 3. Germline V gene lookup returns CDR1 LGHDT and CDR2 YNNKEL (reference sequence). The CDR3 has 14 residues. Here the CDR3 DNA reads TGTGCCAGCAGCTGGGGACTAGCGGACGGGGAGCTGTTTTTT. This encodes CASSWGLADGELFF.

This clone was counted a single time. This chain uses TRBV9 with TRBJ2-2; a possible D gene is TRBD2 (6 bases). V dropped 2 bases and J dropped 0 bases, with 11 bases sitting between them. The germline gives CDR1 SGDLS, CDR2 YYNGEE. CDR3 length: 16 residues. CDR3 nucleotides: TGTGCCAGCAGCGTTTTCCCGGGAGCGAACACCGGGGAGCTGTTTTTT. Protein product: CASSVFPGANTGELFF.

This clone has only a few counts. The CDR3 DNA is TGTGCCAGCAGTTCGGCTAGCGGGGGAGGCACCGGGGAGCTGTTTTTT. Translated, it gives CASSSASGGGTGELFF. The chain has TRBV6-6 and TRBJ2-2, with 10 bases aligning to TRBD2. The CDR3 is 16 residues long. J gave up 4 bases and V 4 bases, and 6 bases lay outside the gene matches. CDR1 and CDR2 (germline): MNHNY, SVGAGI (reference sequence).

This clone was recorded a few times. V usage is TRBV30 and J usage is TRBJ1-1, with a tentative D call TRBD1 (6 bases). V was clipped by 0 bases and J by 0 bases, with 14 bases between them. Germline V gene sequence: CDR1 GTSNPN, CDR2 SVGIG (reference sequence). This CDR3 is 16 amino acids long. The CDR3 loop reads CAWSVLRTVMNTEAFF. In DNA, the CDR3 is TGTGCCTGGAGTGTACTCAGGACAGTAATGAACACTGAAGCTTTCTTT.

This sequence joins TRBV2 and TRBJ2-2; D is possibly TRBD2 (6 bases). Germline CDR1 is SNHLY and CDR2 is FYNNEI. With 5 bases removed from V and 0 bases from J, the gap between germline ends came to 10 bases. There are 15 residues in the CDR3. The DNA of the CDR3 is TGTGCCAGCAGTCCCGGGACTTCGAACACCGGGGAGCTGTTTTTT. It yields the protein CASSPGTSNTGELFF.

The CDR3 DNA follows: TGTGCCAGCAGCGTACTGTTCGGCGGTGAAGCTTTCTTT. Translated, it gives CASSVLFGGEAFF. V is TRBV9 and J is TRBJ1-1; no firm D call. The ends were cut back, 1 base at V and 7 bases at J, with 11 bases in the middle. Per germline, CDR1 SGDLS and CDR2 YYNGEE. This CDR3 contains 13 residues.